What follows describes a single T cell receptor (beta chain). The antigen remains unidentified. These data originate in a study of shared clonotypes between healthy human individuals. Findings and caveats of the study: Genetic and exposure-history diversity was limited by the few donors. When naive CD4 clonotypes were compared across a handful of donors, approximately 5% were shared.

From germline, CDR1 is SGHTA and CDR2 FQGNSA. V lost 5 bases and J lost 4; bases outside the gene matches: 6. CDR3 length equals 15 residues. The table came from immunoSEQ multiplex PCR; TCRdb's copy has only in-frame clones and leaves some out. Altogether over a million clones are present, about 80% being singletons, with the ten largest covering more than 0.5%. Splitting of CD4+ cells produced CD45RA+ naive and CD45RA-negative memory subsets. The genes are TRBV7-2 and TRBJ2-1, with 9 positions matching TRBD2. The specimen was memory CD4+ T cells from PBMCs. Stated subset: CD45RA-negative fraction. The source of this sequence is a man between 18 and 29 years old in good health. Some clones in this sample may be carry-over from other donors' samples. CDR3 amino acids: CASSNSGSRYNEQFF. The CDR3 DNA sequence: TGTGCCAGCAGCAATAGCGGGAGCAGATACAATGAGCAGTTCTTC.